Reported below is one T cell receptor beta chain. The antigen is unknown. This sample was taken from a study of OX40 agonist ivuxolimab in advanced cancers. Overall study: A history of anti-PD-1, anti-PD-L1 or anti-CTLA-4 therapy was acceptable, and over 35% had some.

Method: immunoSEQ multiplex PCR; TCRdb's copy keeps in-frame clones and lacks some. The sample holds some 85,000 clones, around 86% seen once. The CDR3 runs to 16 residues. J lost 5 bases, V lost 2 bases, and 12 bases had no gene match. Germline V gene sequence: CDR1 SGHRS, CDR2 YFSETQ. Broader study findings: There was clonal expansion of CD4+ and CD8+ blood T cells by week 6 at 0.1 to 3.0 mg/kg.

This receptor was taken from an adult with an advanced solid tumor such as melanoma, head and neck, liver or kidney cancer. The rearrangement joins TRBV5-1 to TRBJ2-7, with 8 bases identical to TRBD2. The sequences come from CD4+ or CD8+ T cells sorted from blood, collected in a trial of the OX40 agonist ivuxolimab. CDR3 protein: CASSFIIQRETHEQYF. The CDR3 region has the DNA TGCGCCAGCAGCTTTATCATCCAGCGGGAGACCCACGAGCAGTACTTC.